The 16 T cell receptor beta chains given below trace back to one sample, sequenced in a study of blood T cell repertoires in COVID-19. Assay used: immunoSEQ multiplex PCR; TCRdb lists only in-frame clones, some missing. Among about 200,000 clones listed, more than 65% were seen once. Sequenced input: peripheral blood. The receptors were gathered from a human donor in a cohort sampled during active COVID-19.

This clone occurred once. The rearrangement joins TRBV7-2 to TRBJ2-5, with D possibly TRBD1 on 6 matching bases. V was shortened by 1 base and J by 1 base, with 13 bases between the two germline ends. This CDR3 contains 16 residues. CDR1 SGHTA and CDR2 FQGNSA come from the germline V gene. CDR3 region: CASSLVPRQAQETQYF. CDR3 nucleotides: TGTGCCAGCAGCTTAGTTCCCCGACAGGCCCAAGAGACCCAGTACTTC.

The chain joins TRBV5-4 to TRBJ2-1; 11 bases map to TRBD2. Germline assignment: CDR1 SGHNT and CDR2 YYREEE (reference sequence). CDR3 length equals 15 residues. The V gene end was trimmed by 5 bases and the J gene end by 6 bases; junction bases not matched to a gene: 7. Here the CDR3 reads CASSHSGRALNEQFF. CDR3 coding DNA: TGTGCCAGCAGTCATAGCGGGAGGGCCCTCAATGAGCAGTTCTTC.

This clone showed up just a few times. Other DNA variants within this sample encode the same CDR3. The chain couples TRBV6-5 to TRBJ2-7; maybe TRBD1 (5 bases). The CDR3 is 15 amino acids. Per germline, CDR1 MNHEY and CDR2 SVGAGI. The V gene lost 2 bases and the J gene lost 3 bases, with 14 bases spanning the gap. This chain's CDR3 is CASSYNRGPGYEQYF. Written as DNA, the CDR3 is TGTGCCAGCAGTTACAATAGGGGCCCGGGCTACGAGCAGTACTTC.

This clone appeared a single time. The V and J genes are TRBV5-5 and TRBJ2-1; TRBD2 matches at 7 bases. In germline, CDR1 is SGHKS, CDR2 YYEKEE (reference sequence). Trimming removed 1 base from V and 3 bases from J; junction bases left unmatched: 4. The CDR3 runs to 15 residues. The CDR3 DNA reads as TGTGCCAGCAGCTTGCTAGCGGAGGTCTACAATGAGCAGTTCTTC. Its translation: CASSLLAEVYNEQFF. Looking up the rest from reference TRBV5-5 and TRBJ2-1 gives the full variable domain: DAGVTQSPTHLIKTRGQQVTLRCSPISGHKSVSWYQQVLGQGPQFIFQYYEKEERGRGNFPDRFSARQFPNYSSELNVNALLLGDSALYLCASSLLAEVYNEQFFGPGTRLTVL.

This rearrangement joins TRBV25-1 to TRBJ1-6, with D possibly being TRBD1 (6 bases). CDR3 length: 14 residues. V lost 0 bases, J lost 7 bases, and 7 bases lay in between. Germline CDR1 and CDR2: MGHDK and SYGVNS. The CDR3 spells CASSEYTGNSPLHF. Written as DNA, the CDR3 is TGTGCCAGCAGTGAATACACAGGGAATTCACCCCTCCACTTT.

This clone has a single count. CDR3 protein: CAWSISTGSNEQYF. The CDR3 DNA reads TGTGCCTGGAGTATCTCGACAGGGAGCAACGAGCAGTACTTC. This chain uses TRBV30 with TRBJ2-7; TRBD1 aligns across 7 bases. V shed 2 bases and J 5 bases; nucleotides not matched to a gene: 9. The CDR3 has 14 residues. Germline lookup yields CDR1 GTSNPN and CDR2 SVGIG (reference sequence).

The chain has TRBV29-1 and TRBJ2-7; TRBD1 matches at 8 bases. The CDR3 consists of 14 residues. J lost 3 bases, V lost 0 bases, and 4 bases had no gene match. Germline-derived CDR1 and CDR2 are SQVTM and ANQGSEA. CDR3 in amino acids: CSVEDKQGGYEQYF. CDR3 DNA: TGCAGCGTTGAAGACAAACAGGGGGGCTACGAGCAGTACTTC.

The genes are TRBV7-2 and TRBJ2-1, with D possibly matching TRBD2 (6 bases). The CDR3 is 17 amino acids. The germline CDR1 and CDR2 sequences are SGHTA and FQGNSA. The germline V and J ends were trimmed by 1 base and 1 base, with 14 bases remaining between them. The chain's CDR3 is CASSLGAGGKSYNEQFF. In nucleotides, the CDR3 is TGTGCCAGCAGCTTAGGGGCTGGGGGGAAGTCCTACAATGAGCAGTTCTTC.

This chain joins TRBV10-3 and TRBJ2-7, with unresolved D. V gave up 5 bases and J gave up 3 bases, with 8 bases separating them. Germline V gene data show CDR1 as ENHRY and CDR2 as SYGVKD. This CDR3 comprises 12 residues. The CDR3 reads CAISTNSYEQYF. CDR3 DNA sequence: TGTGCCATCAGTACGAACAGCTACGAGCAGTACTTC.

The chain carries TRBV18 and TRBJ2-3; D remains unclear. Trimming stripped 3 bases from V and 3 bases from J, with 4 bases between. The CDR3 is 12 residues long. Per germline, CDR1 KGHSH and CDR2 LQKENI. The CDR3 loop is CASSPMTDTQYF. In nucleotides, the CDR3 is TGTGCCAGCTCACCCATGACAGATACGCAGTATTTT.

The chain carries TRBV6-5 and TRBJ1-1, with 8 bases fitting TRBD1. The CDR3 sequence is 14 residues long. V dropped 4 bases and J dropped 8; count of bases not matched to a gene: 9. The germline CDR1 and CDR2 sequences are MNHEY and SVGAGI. The CDR3 here is CASSFLGQVGEAFF. CDR3 nucleotide sequence: TGTGCCAGCAGTTTTTTGGGACAGGTAGGAGAAGCTTTCTTT.

The chain couples TRBV6-5 to TRBJ2-1; TRBD2 matches at 8 bases. The CDR3 totals 13 residues. V shed 6 bases, J shed 5 bases, and the junction held 3 bases outside the gene matches. Per the germline V gene, CDR1 is MNHEY and CDR2 is SVGAGI. CDR3 in DNA: TGTGCCAGCAGACTAGCGGCAAACAATGAGCAGTTCTTC. This codes for CASRLAANNEQFF.

The rearrangement joins TRBV9 to TRBJ1-2; a weak D match, TRBD1 (5 bases). The CDR3 runs to 15 residues. Germline V CDR1 and CDR2: SGDLS, YYNGEE. Trimming stripped 0 bases from V and 4 bases from J, with 13 bases between. CDR3 loop: CASSVGSGGGYGYTF. The CDR3 bases are TGTGCCAGCAGCGTAGGGTCCGGGGGAGGCTATGGCTACACCTTC.

This chain uses TRBV3-1 (or the pseudogene TRBV3-2) with TRBJ2-1; 10 nucleotides match TRBD2. The CDR3 runs to 18 residues. Per the germline V gene, CDR1 is LGHDT and CDR2 is YNNKEL (reference sequence). J was trimmed by 0 bases and V by 3 bases; bases with no gene match: 8. The CDR3 nucleotides are TGTGCCAGCAGCCATGGGTTCCCTAGCGGGAGCTCCTACAATGAGCAGTTCTTC. It translates to CASSHGFPSGSSYNEQFF.

This clone was counted only a few times. This chain uses TRBV15 with TRBJ2-7; 8 bases are a match to TRBD1. The CDR3 totals 13 residues. The V segment lost 10 bases and the J segment 2 bases; nucleotides outside the gene matches: 7. The germline CDR1 and CDR2 sequences are LNHNV and YYDKDF (reference sequence). This chain's CDR3 is CAIAMDRAYEQYF. In DNA, the CDR3 is TGTGCCATCGCCATGGACAGGGCCTACGAGCAGTACTTC.

The CDR3 region has the DNA TGCAGCGTCCATGAGCCCCCAGAGGGACAGCGAAACACCATATATTTT. As protein: CSVHEPPEGQRNTIYF. This sequence joins TRBV29-1 and TRBJ1-3; TRBD1 agrees at 7 bases. Germline CDR1 is SQVTM and CDR2 is ANQGSEA. Unmatched junction bases numbered 16, after V lost 6 bases and J lost 5 bases. The CDR3 totals 16 residues.